These 9 T cell receptor beta chains share one sample of origin, sequenced in a study of T cell responses to AZD1222 COVID-19 vaccine. Sequenced by immunoSEQ multiplex PCR; TCRdb stores in-frame clones only, minus some. The sample has about 210,000 clones, roughly 94% seen once; the top ten hold approximately 1.5%. Here the sequenced sample was peripheral blood, taken 28 days after the second dose of the MenACWY control vaccine. The receptors derive from an adult who received the MenACWY meningococcal vaccine as a control.

The count of this clone is one. As DNA, the CDR3 is TGTGCCAGCAGTTTAAAGTCCTACGAGCAGTACTTC. Translating gives CASSLKSYEQYF. The chain combines TRBV12-3 or TRBV12-4 with TRBJ2-7; D ambiguous. V was pared by 2 bases and J by 1 base, with 3 bases between. The CDR3 extends over 12 amino acids.

In nucleotides, the CDR3 is TGTGCCAGCAGTTTTTATGGGGAGGGCTATGGCTACACCTTC. It yields the protein CASSFYGEGYGYTF. V and J are TRBV27 and TRBJ1-2; D ambiguous. V gave up 3 bases and J gave up 4 bases, with 12 bases separating them. CDR1 and CDR2 from the germline V gene are MNHEY and SMNVEV (reference sequence). This CDR3 region has 14 residues.

In this sample, this clone turned up once. The chain recombines TRBV30 with TRBJ2-5, with 7 bases that match TRBD1. V shed 2 bases and J 3 bases; nucleotides not matched to a gene: 6. The germline CDR1 and CDR2 sequences are GTSNPN and SVGIG (reference sequence). The CDR3 is 14 amino acids. The CDR3 DNA sequence: TGTGCCTGGAGTTACCGGGACAGAGAAGAGACCCAGTACTTC. Amino acids: CAWSYRDREETQYF.

This chain joins TRBV4-1 and TRBJ2-7; D remains ambiguous. Germline CDR1 MGHRA, CDR2 YSYEKL. The V gene lost 0 bases and the J gene lost 0 bases, with 9 bases spanning the gap. The CDR3 contains 15 residues. CDR3 sequence (DNA): TGCGCCAGCAGCCAAGAGCACGACTCCTCCTACGAGCAGTACTTC. Its protein is CASSQEHDSSYEQYF.

The chain carries TRBV19 and TRBJ2-3; possibly TRBD1 or TRBD2 for D (6 bases each). CDR3 length: 15 residues. Looked up from germline, CDR1 is LNHDA and CDR2 is SQIVND (reference sequence). Trimming removed 5 bases at V and 3 bases at J, with 15 bases between. CDR3 sequence (DNA): TGTGCCAGTAGTTATTCCAGAGGGGGGACAGATACGCAGTATTTT. It translates to CASSYSRGGTDTQYF.

The rearrangement joins TRBV19 to TRBJ1-1; D remains ambiguous. Trimming stripped 2 bases from V and 1 base from J, with 17 bases between. The CDR3 is 17 residues long. Germline V gives CDR1 LNHDA, CDR2 SQIVND (reference sequence). CDR3 sequence (DNA): TGTGCCAGTAGTATACATGGGATCGGAATTCGGAACACTGAAGCTTTCTTT. As protein: CASSIHGIGIRNTEAFF.

The rearrangement links TRBV21-1 to TRBJ1-5. TRBV21-1 is a pseudogene locus. The CDR3 sequence is 11 residues long. DNA for the CDR3: TGTGCCAGCAGAACGAGCCAGCCCCAGCATTTT. This translates into CASRTSQPQHF.

With respect to this clone: This same CDR3 is encoded by further DNA sequences in the sample. The rearrangement uses TRBV9 and TRBJ2-1; possibly TRBD2 for D (5 bases). Trimming removed 3 bases at V and 7 bases at J, with 11 bases between. Germline assignment: CDR1 SGDLS and CDR2 YYNGEE. The CDR3 is made up of 13 amino acids. In DNA, the CDR3 is TGTGCCAGCAGCGGGCTCGGCGGGAATGAGCAGTTCTTC. Its translation: CASSGLGGNEQFF.

The rearrangement links TRBV19 to TRBJ2-7, with 11 positions matching TRBD2. Per the germline V gene, CDR1 is LNHDA and CDR2 is SQIVND (reference sequence). Trimming removed 0 bases from V and 3 bases from J; junction bases left unmatched: 7. The CDR3 loop spans 17 amino acids. For the CDR3, the DNA is TGTGCCAGTAGTATAGATGCATCCGGGACTAGCGGCTACGAGCAGTACTTC. Translated: CASSIDASGTSGYEQYF.